In its sample, the clone carrying this T cell receptor (beta chain) was seen many times. The CDR3 is made up of 14 amino acids. V shed 5 bases and J shed 3 bases, with 12 bases lying between them. Germline CDR1 SGHAT, CDR2 FQNNGV. A second PCR of 7 to 11 cycles used a sample-barcoded 5' primer and a J-beta primer mix. TCRdb fed the 5' RACE reads into MiXCR, producing one record per CDR3 protein. The table includes more than 800,000 distinct CDR3 sequences, around 30% detected once. The data were taken from a study of blood T cells in healthy people across ages. The sequencing sample was made of blood. V is TRBV11-2 and J is TRBJ2-3; D gene ambiguous. This clonotype was sampled from a woman older than 75 in good health. CDR3 DNA sequence: TGTGCCAGCAGCCCCAACCCCGGGACAGATACGCAGTATTTT. This gives the protein CASSPNPGTDTQYF.